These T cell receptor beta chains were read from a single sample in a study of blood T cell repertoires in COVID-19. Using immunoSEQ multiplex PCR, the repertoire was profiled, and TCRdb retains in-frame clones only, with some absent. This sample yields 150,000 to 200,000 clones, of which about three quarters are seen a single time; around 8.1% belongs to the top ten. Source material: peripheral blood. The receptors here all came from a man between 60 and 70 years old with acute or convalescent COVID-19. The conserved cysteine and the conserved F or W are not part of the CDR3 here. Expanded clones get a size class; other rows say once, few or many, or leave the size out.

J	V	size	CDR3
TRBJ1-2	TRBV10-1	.	ASSDPIVTTGYYGYT
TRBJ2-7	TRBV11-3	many	ASSLDGTGVYEQY
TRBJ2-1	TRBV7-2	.	ASSLAASGLYNEQF
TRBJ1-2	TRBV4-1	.	ASSQDQRTGTQYGYT
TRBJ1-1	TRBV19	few	ASSSAGAMNTEAF
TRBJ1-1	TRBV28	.	ASSPRGGGDTEAF
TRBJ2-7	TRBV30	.	AWNRGLLEQY
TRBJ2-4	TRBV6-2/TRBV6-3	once	ASSIQGSNIQY
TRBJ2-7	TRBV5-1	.	ASSLQGHYEQY
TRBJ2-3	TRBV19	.	ASSSPSYGTDTQY
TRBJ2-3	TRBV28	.	ASELAGGPRVTDTQY
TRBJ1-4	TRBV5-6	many	ASSLGYRGGSTNEKLF
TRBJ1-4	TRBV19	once	ASSIRVGGTGNEKLF
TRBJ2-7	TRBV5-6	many	ASSSGLARYEQY
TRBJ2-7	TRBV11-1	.	ASSLDEGAYEQY
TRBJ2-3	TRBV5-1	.	ASTLDRSTDTQY
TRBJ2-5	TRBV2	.	ASSEIVETQY
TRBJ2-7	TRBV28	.	ASRTGYEQY
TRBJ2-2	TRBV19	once	ASYSGANTGELF
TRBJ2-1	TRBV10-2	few	ASSTGGGYNEQF
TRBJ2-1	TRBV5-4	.	ASSFPGQGENEQF
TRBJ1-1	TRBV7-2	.	ASSLRDRDEAF
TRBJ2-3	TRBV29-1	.	SHKTGGLGDTQY
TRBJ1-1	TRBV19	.	ASSIAGVEAF
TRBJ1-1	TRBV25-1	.	ASSGRLNTEAF
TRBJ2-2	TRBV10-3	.	ALGDSRNTGELF
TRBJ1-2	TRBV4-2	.	ASSQDIAGNYGYT
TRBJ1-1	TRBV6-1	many	ASSDYRDRNTEAF
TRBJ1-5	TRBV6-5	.	ASRQGAHSNQPQH
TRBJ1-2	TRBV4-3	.	ASSQGWGQTIYGYT
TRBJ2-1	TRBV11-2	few	ASSFRSGEINEQF
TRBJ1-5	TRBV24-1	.	ATSDLWDRGQVRKPQH
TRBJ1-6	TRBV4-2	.	ASSQDVTGVTSPLH
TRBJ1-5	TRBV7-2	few	ASSSQGARGQPQH
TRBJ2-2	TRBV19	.	ASSLGTTNTGELF
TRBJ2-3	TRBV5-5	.	ASSLMDRGRVGTQY
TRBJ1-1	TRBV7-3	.	ASSRSPGVMNTEAF
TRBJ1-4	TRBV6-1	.	ASSEGRQFNEKLF
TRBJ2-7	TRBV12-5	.	ASGHFGGSGEQY
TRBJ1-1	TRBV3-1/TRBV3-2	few	ASSPLEGNTEAF
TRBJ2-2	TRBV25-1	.	ASSEARGLSNTGELF
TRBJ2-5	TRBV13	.	ASSPSQETQY
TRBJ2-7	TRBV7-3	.	ASSYDRDRSYEQY
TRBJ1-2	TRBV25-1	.	ASSPEGGNYGYT
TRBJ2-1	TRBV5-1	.	ASSSRAGGNNEQF
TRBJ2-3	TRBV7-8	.	ASSLGFGGGLADTQY
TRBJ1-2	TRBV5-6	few	ASSSGGPGYT
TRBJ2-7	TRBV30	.	AWSVRYEQY